Presented here are 19 T cell receptor beta chains from one specimen sequenced in a study of PD-L1 blockade in urothelial cancer. Clones were read by immunoSEQ multiplex PCR, and TCRdb kept only the in-frame ones, dropping some. The sample lists tens of thousands of clones, roughly 90% occurring once. Sequencing used PBMCs, obtained around atezolizumab (anti-PD-L1) treatment. These receptors came from a man between 60 and 75 years old with urothelial cancer.

The J gene is TRBJ2-7, the V gene TRBV6-1; TRBD2 matches at 12 bases. The CDR3 covers 20 residues. The V gene's germline CDR1 is MNHNS and CDR2 SASEGT. The J segment lost 3 bases and the V segment lost 2 bases, leaving 17 bases of the junction unmatched. The CDR3: CASSESSAGGRLAGVYEQYF. The CDR3 nucleotides read TGTGCCAGCAGTGAATCTTCCGCGGGGGGCAGACTAGCGGGAGTCTACGAGCAGTACTTC.

The J gene is TRBJ2-5, the V gene TRBV11-2; 10 bases align to TRBD1. The CDR3 extends over 14 amino acids. The V and J ends lost 3 bases and 5 bases, in that order; junction bases with no gene match: 3. Looked up from germline, CDR1 is SGHAT and CDR2 is FQNNGV. This CDR3 is CASSFDRGLETQYF. CDR3 bases: TGTGCCAGCAGCTTCGACAGGGGGCTGGAGACCCAGTACTTC.

The chain is built from TRBV6-5 and TRBJ1-4, with D perhaps matching TRBD1 (5 bases). The CDR3 runs 15 residues. The germline gives CDR1 MNHEY, CDR2 SVGAGI. Deletions cut 6 bases from V and 0 bases from J, with 11 bases between. The CDR3 DNA is TGTGCCAGCAGGGGGCGGGGCGCAACTAATGAAAAACTGTTTTTT. Residues: CASRGRGATNEKLFF.

The J gene is TRBJ2-7, the V gene TRBV9; 10 bases map to TRBD1. The CDR3 sequence is 15 residues long. The germline gives CDR1 SGDLS, CDR2 YYNGEE. The J segment lost 4 bases and the V segment lost 4 bases, leaving 8 bases of the junction unmatched. The CDR3 bases are TGTGCCAGCAGCCTGGGACAGGGGACCACATACGAGCAGTACTTC. Amino acids: CASSLGQGTTYEQYF.

V is TRBV9 and J is TRBJ2-3, with D possibly matching TRBD2 (6 bases). The CDR3 loop spans 14 amino acids. Germline values: CDR1 SGDLS, CDR2 YYNGEE. V was shortened by 5 bases and J by 4 bases, with 14 bases between the two germline ends. CDR3 region: CASSAIGSADTQYF. The CDR3 DNA follows: TGTGCCAGCAGTGCCATCGGGAGCGCAGATACGCAGTATTTT.

The V and J genes are TRBV4-2 and TRBJ2-5; 13 nucleotides align to TRBD2. Germline V CDR1 and CDR2: LGHNA, YNFKEQ. The length of the CDR3 is 22 residues. J was trimmed by 4 bases and V by 0 bases; bases with no gene match: 20. The CDR3 protein is CASSQELRRGLLAGGPLETQYF. The CDR3 DNA reads TGTGCCAGCAGCCAAGAACTAAGGCGGGGGCTACTAGCGGGGGGGCCTCTAGAGACCCAGTACTTC.

The rearrangement links TRBV30 to TRBJ2-7; a possible D gene is TRBD1 (5 bases). V shed 1 base and J shed 3 bases, with 7 bases lying between them. Germline V CDR1 and CDR2: GTSNPN, SVGIG (reference sequence). This CDR3 region has 12 residues. CDR3 protein: CAWSETGYEQYF. The CDR3 DNA reads as TGTGCCTGGAGTGAAACAGGCTACGAGCAGTACTTC.

This clone was seen only once. The CDR3 DNA reads as TGTGCCAGCAGACAGACTAGCGGGAGGCAAGAGACCCAGTACTTC. It encodes CASRQTSGRQETQYF. The J gene is TRBJ2-5, the V gene TRBV6-1; 13 bases match TRBD2. The length of the CDR3 is 15 residues. Germline trimming cut 6 bases from V and 2 bases from J; bases unmatched to any gene: 3. The germline V gene has CDR1 MNHNS and CDR2 SASEGT.

The rearrangement uses TRBV5-6 and TRBJ1-2; D gene uncertain. In germline, CDR1 is SGHDT, CDR2 YYEEEE. The CDR3 runs 14 residues. Trimming left V 0 bases short and J 3 bases short, with 9 bases between. In DNA, the CDR3 is TGTGCCAGCAGCTTGGGAGGACTTCACTATGGCTACACCTTC. It specifies CASSLGGLHYGYTF.

The chain has TRBV5-1 and TRBJ1-4; the D is unclear. V was clipped by 1 base and J by 5 bases, with 12 bases between them. The CDR3 is 15 amino acids. Per the germline V gene, CDR1 is SGHRS and CDR2 is YFSETQ. The CDR3 DNA is TGCGCCAGCAGCTTGTCTACGCTCGCCAATGAAAAACTGTTTTTT. Amino acids: CASSLSTLANEKLFF. The entire variable domain, with the rest obtained from reference TRBV5-1 and TRBJ1-4, is as follows: KAGVTQTPRYLIKTRGQQVTLSCSPISGHRSVSWYQQTPGQGLQFLFEYFSETQRNKGNFPGRFSGRQFSNSRSEMNVSTLELGDSALYLCASSLSTLANEKLFFGSGTQLSVL.

This chain uses TRBV5-1 with TRBJ2-7; 9 bases are a match to TRBD1. V was pared by 5 bases and J by 1 base, with 13 bases of the junction left unmatched. The CDR3 has 17 amino acids. Germline-derived CDR1 and CDR2 are SGHRS and YFSETQ. In nucleotides, the CDR3 is TGCGCCAGCAGTCCTGGCGTCGGACAGGGGACTTCCTACGAGCAGTACTTC. Translating gives CASSPGVGQGTSYEQYF.

The V gene is TRBV6-5, the J gene TRBJ2-1, with D perhaps TRBD2 (5 bases). The V gene lost 0 bases and the J gene lost 10 bases, with 10 bases spanning the gap. CDR1 MNHEY and CDR2 SVGAGI come from the germline V gene. The CDR3 spans 13 residues. The CDR3 coding sequence is TGTGCCAGCAGTTACTCCGGGGTAGGCGAGCAGTTCTTC. Amino acid sequence: CASSYSGVGEQFF.

The rearrangement links TRBV4-3 to TRBJ2-1; a weak D match, TRBD1 (5 bases). The CDR3 covers 13 residues. The germline V gene has CDR1 LGHNA and CDR2 YSLEER. The V and J ends lost 0 bases and 12 bases respectively, with 12 bases between them. The CDR3 is CASSQDEGVRQFF. In nucleotides, the CDR3 is TGCGCCAGCAGCCAAGATGAAGGGGTGCGGCAGTTCTTC.

This clone was seen a few times. V is TRBV28 and J is TRBJ1-2; D ambiguous. Germline loops: CDR1 MDHEN, CDR2 SYDVKM. The CDR3 is 12 residues long. V shed 7 bases and J shed 7 bases, with 13 bases lying between them. The CDR3 coding sequence is TGTGCCAGCAATCTACCCCCGGGTGGCTACACCTTC. Amino acids: CASNLPPGGYTF.

In DNA form, the CDR3 reads TGTGCCAGTAGTACCCAGTACGAGGGTTCTTCACCCCTCCACTTT. Amino acids: CASSTQYEGSSPLHF. The chain combines TRBV19 with TRBJ1-6; no firm D call. Trimming cost V 4 bases and J 9 bases, with 16 bases left between them. The CDR3 length is 15 residues. Germline V gene sequence: CDR1 LNHDA, CDR2 SQIVND (reference sequence).

The chain joins TRBV4-1 to TRBJ2-7; D is unresolved. The CDR3 consists of 14 residues. Germline CDR1 is MGHRA and CDR2 is YSYEKL. V dropped 1 base and J dropped 6 bases, with 13 bases sitting between them. The DNA for the CDR3 is TGCGCCAGCAGCCAAGCGCCAACCGTAGTCGAGCAGTACTTC. Its translation is CASSQAPTVVEQYF.

A single count supports this clone. The chain joins TRBV4-3 to TRBJ1-1; 7 bases align to TRBD1. Per the germline V gene, CDR1 is LGHNA and CDR2 is YSLEER. J lost 6 bases, V lost 0 bases, and 10 bases had no gene match. The CDR3 covers 16 residues. CDR3 in amino acids: CASSQDRKGATSEAFF. DNA of the CDR3: TGCGCCAGCAGCCAAGATCGGAAGGGGGCGACGTCTGAAGCTTTCTTT.

The gene calls are TRBV19 and TRBJ1-4; 8 bases fit TRBD1. V gave up 4 bases and J gave up 8 bases; unmatched junction bases: 9. CDR1 is LNHDA and CDR2 is SQIVND in the germline V gene (reference sequence). The CDR3 length is 15 residues. The CDR3 loop is CASSSGQGGREKLFF. DNA of the CDR3: TGTGCCAGTAGTAGCGGACAGGGAGGAAGAGAAAAACTGTTTTTT.

This chain links TRBV29-1 with TRBJ2-5, with 10 bases identical to TRBD1. V shed 7 bases and J 5 bases; nucleotides not matched to a gene: 16. The V gene's germline CDR1 is SQVTM and CDR2 ANQGSEA. The CDR3 contains 16 residues. CDR3: CSAVGSGTGVWETQYF. The CDR3 DNA reads TGCAGCGCCGTTGGTTCCGGGACAGGGGTTTGGGAGACCCAGTACTTC.